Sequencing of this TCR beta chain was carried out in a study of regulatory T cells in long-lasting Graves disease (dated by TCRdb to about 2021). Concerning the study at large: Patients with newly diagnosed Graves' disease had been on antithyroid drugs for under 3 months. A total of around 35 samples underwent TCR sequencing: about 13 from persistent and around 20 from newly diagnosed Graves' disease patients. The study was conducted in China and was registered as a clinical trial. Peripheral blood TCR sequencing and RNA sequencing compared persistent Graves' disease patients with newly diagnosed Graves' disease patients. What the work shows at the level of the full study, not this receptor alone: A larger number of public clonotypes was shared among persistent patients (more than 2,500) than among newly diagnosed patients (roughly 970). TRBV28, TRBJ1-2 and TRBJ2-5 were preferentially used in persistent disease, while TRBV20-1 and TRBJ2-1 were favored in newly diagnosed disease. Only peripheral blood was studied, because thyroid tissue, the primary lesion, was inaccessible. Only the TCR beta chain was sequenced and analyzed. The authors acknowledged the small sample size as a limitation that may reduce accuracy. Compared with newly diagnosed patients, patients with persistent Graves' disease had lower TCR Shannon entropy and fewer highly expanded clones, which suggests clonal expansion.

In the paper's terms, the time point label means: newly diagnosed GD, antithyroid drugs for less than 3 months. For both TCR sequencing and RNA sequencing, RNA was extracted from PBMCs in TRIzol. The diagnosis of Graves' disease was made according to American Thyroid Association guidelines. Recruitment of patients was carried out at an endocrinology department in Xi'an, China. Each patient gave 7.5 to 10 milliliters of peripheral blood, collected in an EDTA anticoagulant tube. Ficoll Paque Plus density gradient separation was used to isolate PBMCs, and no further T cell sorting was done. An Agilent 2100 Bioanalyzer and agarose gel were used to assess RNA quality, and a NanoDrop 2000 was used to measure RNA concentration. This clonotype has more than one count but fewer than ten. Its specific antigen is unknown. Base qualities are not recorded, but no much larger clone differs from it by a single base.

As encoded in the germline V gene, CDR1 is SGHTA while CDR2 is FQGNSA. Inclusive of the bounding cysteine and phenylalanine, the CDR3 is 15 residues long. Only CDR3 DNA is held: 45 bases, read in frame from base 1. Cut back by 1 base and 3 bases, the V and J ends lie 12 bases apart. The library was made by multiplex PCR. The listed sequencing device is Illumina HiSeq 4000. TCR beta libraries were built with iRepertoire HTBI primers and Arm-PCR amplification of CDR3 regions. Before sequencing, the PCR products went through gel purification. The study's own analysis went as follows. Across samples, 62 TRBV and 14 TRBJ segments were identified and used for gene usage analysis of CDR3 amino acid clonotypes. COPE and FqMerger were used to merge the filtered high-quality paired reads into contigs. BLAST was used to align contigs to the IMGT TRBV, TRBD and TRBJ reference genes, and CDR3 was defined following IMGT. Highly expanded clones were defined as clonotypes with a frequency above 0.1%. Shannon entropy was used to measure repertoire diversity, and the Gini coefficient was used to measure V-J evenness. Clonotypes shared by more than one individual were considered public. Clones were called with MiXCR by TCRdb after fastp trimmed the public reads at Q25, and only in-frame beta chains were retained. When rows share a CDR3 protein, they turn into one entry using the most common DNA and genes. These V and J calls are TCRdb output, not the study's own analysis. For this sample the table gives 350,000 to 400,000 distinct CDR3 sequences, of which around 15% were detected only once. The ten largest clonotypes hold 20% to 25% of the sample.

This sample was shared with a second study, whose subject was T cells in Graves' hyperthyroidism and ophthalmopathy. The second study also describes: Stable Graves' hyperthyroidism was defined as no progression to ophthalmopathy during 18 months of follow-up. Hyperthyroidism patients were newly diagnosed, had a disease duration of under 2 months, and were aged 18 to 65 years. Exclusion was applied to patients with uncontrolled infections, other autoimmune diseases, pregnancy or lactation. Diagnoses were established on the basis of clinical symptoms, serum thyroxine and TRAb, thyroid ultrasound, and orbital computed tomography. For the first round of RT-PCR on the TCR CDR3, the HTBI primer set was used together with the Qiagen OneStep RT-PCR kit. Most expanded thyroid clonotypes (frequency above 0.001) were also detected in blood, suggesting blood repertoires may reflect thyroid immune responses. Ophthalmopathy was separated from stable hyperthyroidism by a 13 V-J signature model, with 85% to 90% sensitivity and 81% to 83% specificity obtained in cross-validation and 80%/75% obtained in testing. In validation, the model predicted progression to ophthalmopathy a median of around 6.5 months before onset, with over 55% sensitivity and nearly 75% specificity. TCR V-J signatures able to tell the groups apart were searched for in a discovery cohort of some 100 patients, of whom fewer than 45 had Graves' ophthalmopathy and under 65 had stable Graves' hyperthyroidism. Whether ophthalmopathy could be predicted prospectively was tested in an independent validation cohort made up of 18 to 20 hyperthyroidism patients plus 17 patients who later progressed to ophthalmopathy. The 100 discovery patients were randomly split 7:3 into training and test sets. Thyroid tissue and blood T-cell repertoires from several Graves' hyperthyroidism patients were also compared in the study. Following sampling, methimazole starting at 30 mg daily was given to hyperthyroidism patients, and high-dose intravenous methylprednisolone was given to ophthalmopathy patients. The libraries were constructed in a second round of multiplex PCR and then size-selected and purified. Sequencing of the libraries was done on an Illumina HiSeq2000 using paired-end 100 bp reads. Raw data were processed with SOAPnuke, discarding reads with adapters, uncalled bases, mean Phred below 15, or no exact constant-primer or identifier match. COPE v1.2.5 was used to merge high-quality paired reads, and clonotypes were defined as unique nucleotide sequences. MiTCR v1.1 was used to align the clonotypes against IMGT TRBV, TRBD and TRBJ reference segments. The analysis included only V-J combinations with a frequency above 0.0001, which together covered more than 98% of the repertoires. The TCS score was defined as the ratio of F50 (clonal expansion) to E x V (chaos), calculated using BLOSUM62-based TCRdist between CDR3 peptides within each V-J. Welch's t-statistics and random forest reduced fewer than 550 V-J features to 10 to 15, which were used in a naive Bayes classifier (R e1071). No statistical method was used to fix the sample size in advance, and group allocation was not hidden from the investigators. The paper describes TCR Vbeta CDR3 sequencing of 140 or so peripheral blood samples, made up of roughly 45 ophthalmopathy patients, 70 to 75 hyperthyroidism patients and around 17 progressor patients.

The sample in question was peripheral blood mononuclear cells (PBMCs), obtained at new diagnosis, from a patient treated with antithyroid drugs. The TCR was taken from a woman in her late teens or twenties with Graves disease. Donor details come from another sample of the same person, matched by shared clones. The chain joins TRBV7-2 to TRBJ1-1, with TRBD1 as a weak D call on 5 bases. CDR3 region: CASSLVGGGDTEAFF. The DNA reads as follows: TGTGCCAGCAGCTTAGTGGGGGGTGGAGACACTGAAGCTTTCTTT.